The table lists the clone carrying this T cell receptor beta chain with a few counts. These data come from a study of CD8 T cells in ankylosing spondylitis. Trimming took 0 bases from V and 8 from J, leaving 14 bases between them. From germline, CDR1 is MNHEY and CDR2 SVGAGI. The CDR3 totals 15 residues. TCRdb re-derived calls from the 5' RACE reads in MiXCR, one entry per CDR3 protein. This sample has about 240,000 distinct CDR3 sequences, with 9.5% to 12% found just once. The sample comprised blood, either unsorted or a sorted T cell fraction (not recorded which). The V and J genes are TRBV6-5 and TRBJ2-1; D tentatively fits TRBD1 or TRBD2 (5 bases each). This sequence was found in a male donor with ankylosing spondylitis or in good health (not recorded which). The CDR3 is CASSYSGATRDEQFF. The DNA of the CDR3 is TGTGCCAGCAGTTACTCAGGGGCAACTAGGGATGAGCAGTTCTTC.